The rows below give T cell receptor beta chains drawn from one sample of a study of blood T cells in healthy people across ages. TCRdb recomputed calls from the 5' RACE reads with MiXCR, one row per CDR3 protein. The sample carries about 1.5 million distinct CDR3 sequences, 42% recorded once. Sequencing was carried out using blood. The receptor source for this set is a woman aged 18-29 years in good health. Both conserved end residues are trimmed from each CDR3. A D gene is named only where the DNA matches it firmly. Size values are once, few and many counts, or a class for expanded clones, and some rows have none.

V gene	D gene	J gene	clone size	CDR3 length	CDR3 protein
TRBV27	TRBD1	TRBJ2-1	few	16	ASSIPTATGDVYNEQF
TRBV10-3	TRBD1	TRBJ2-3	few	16	AISVFEGTGGIADTQY
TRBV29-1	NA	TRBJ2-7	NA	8	SARGHEQY
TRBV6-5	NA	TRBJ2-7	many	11	ASSYSNSYEQY
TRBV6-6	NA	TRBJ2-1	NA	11	ASSYTVHNEQF
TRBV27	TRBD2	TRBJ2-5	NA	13	ASRSSGGGQETQY
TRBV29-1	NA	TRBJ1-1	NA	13	SVSGRLTMNTEAF
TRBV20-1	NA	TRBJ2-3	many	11	SLWAYQGDTQY
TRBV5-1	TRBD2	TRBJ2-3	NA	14	ASSLASGGAPDTQY
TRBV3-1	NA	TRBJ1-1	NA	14	ASSQLISGENTEAF
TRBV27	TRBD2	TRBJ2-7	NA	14	ASSLSTRLASYEQY
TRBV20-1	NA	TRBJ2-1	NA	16	SARDLTAGTPNYNEQF